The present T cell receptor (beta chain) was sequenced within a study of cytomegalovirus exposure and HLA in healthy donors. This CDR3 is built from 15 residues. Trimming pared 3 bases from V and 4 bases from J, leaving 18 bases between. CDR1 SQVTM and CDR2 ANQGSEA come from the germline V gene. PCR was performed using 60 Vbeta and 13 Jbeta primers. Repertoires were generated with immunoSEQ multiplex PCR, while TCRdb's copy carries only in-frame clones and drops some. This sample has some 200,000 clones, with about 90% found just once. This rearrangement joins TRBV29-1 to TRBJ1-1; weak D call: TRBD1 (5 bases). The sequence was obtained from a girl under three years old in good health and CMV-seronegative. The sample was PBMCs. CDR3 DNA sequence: TGCAGCGTTGAGATAGGGGAGGGGTATTCCACTGAAGCTTTCTTT. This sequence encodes CSVEIGEGYSTEAFF.